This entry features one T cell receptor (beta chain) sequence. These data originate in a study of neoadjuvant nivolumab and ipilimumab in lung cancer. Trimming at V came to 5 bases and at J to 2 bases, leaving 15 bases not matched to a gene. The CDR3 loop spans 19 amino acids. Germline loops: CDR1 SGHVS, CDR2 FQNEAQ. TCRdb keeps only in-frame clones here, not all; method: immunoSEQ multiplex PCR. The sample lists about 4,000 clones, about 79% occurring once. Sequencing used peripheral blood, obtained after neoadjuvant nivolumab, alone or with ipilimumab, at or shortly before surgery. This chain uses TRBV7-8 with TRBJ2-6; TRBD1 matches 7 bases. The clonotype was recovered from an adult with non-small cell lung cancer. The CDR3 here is CASSRTTGFEYPGANVLTF. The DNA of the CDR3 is TGTGCCAGCAGCAGGACGACAGGGTTCGAGTATCCTGGGGCCAACGTCCTGACTTTC.